This TCR beta chain comes out of a study of vaccination and CD4 T cells after COVID-19. Study-level background: Post-vaccination samples were procured at a median of roughly 70 days following dose two (range 14 to 241).

Sequencing of the DNA from cultured CD4+ T cells was carried out with the Oncomine TCR Beta short-read assay. DNA came from CD4+ T cells after culture. TCRdb passed the PCR reads through MiXCR, listing each CDR3 protein once. The sample records 8,000 to 9,500 distinct CDR3 sequences, about 35% being singletons. Germline lookup yields CDR1 DFQATT and CDR2 SNEGSKA (reference sequence). Trimming stripped 7 bases from V and 0 bases from J, with 8 bases between. The CDR3 has 12 residues. Treatment meaning: roughly 10-day PBMC culture with coronavirus spike peptide pools or control peptides (ViraFEST assay). Prior to the COVID-19 pandemic (2011-2018), the unexposed donor's CD4+ T cells were collected. At both days 3 and 7, half the medium was replaced with fresh IL-2 medium. Concerning this clonotype: Its antigen is not identified.

This clonotype was obtained from a human donor in good health. The specimen sequenced was CD4+ T cells from blood, cultured in vitro. The V and J genes are TRBV20-1 and TRBJ2-3, with D maybe TRBD2 (6 bases). In DNA form, the CDR3 reads TGCAGTGGGGGGGAGAGCACAGATACGCAGTATTTT. As protein: CSGGESTDTQYF.